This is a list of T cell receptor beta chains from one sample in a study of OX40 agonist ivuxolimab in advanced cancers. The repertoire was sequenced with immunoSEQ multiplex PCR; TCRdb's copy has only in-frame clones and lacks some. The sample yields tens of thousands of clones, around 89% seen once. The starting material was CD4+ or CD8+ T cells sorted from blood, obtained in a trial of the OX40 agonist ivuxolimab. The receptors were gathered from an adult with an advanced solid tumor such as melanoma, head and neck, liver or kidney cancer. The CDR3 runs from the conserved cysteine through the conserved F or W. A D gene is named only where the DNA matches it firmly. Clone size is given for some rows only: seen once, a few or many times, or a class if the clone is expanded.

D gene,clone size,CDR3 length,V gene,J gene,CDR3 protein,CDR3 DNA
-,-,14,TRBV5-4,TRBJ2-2,CASSFQGGVGELFF,TGTGCCAGCAGCTTCCAGGGGGGAGTCGGGGAGCTGTTTTTT
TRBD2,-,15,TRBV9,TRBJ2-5,CASSGGSGSMETQYF,TGTGCCAGCAGCGGAGGTAGCGGGAGTATGGAGACCCAGTACTTC
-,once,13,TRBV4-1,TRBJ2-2,CASSRPATGELFF,TGCGCCAGCAGCCGTCCCGCCACCGGGGAGCTGTTTTTT
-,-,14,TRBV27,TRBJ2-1,CASSLDPSTNEQFF,TGTGCCAGCAGTTTGGATCCTTCGACCAATGAGCAGTTCTTC
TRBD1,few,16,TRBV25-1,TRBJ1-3,CASGTNRGRYGNTIYF,TGTGCCAGCGGTACGAACAGGGGTCGGTATGGAAACACCATATATTTT
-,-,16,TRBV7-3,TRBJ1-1,CASSLKGPWGVTEAFF,TGTGCCAGCAGCTTAAAGGGACCGTGGGGGGTCACTGAAGCTTTCTTT
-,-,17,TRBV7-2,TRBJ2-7,CASSFRAGGWAAHEQYF,TGTGCCAGCAGCTTCCGGGCAGGGGGGTGGGCGGCACACGAGCAGTACTTC
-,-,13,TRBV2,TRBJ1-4,CASSEWVKEKLFF,TGTGCCAGCAGTGAGTGGGTAAAGGAAAAACTGTTTTTT
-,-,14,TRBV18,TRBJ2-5,CASSPEGSQETQYF,TGTGCCAGCTCCCCAGAGGGGAGCCAAGAGACCCAGTACTTC
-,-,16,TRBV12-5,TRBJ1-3,CASGFLEGMAGNTIYF,TGTGCTAGTGGTTTTTTAGAGGGGATGGCGGGAAACACCATATATTTT
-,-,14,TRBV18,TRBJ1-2,CASSPTQGIVGYTF,TGTGCCAGCTCACCAACCCAGGGAATAGTGGGCTACACCTTC